This T cell receptor beta chain was identified during a study of T cells in Graves' hyperthyroidism and ophthalmopathy. Regions amplified from RNA transcripts were the TCR beta CDR3 regions. A first-round RT-PCR of the TCR CDR3 used the HTBI primer set. MiXCR, applied by TCRdb to the multiplex PCR reads, yields one record per CDR3 protein. The table has 660,000 or so distinct CDR3 sequences, more than 20% seen once. On the basis of clinical symptoms, serum thyroxine and TRAb, thyroid ultrasound and orbital computed tomography, diagnoses were made. The CDR3 length is 15 residues. The V end was cut by 6 bases, the J end by 2 bases, with 14 bases between. In germline, CDR1 is MNHNS, CDR2 SASEGT.

The rearrangement joins TRBV6-1 to TRBJ1-5; D remains unclear. The sequencing input was blood. The source of this sequence is a young man with Graves' ophthalmopathy. In DNA form, the CDR3 reads TGTGCCAGCAGCGGGAGATCAAACGGCAATCAGCCCCAGCATTTT. Amino acids: CASSGRSNGNQPQHF.